This T cell receptor (beta chain) is drawn from a study of long-term antiretroviral therapy in people with HIV. Study-level results: HIV repertoires spanned tighter CDR3 length ranges than controls did. ART preceded a rise in diversity that nonetheless stayed lower than in transplant donor controls. Before ART, certain clones expanded, and these dominated the repertoire at all time points.

As concerns this clone: Antigen specificity is unknown.

HIV-positive participants were all treated in the United States. The CDR3 consists of 14 residues. Germline V gene data show CDR1 as MNHEY and CDR2 as SVGAGI. V was clipped by 2 bases and J by 0 bases, with 4 bases between them. At the survey level, the v3.0 immunoSEQ assay was run. The protocol was immunoSEQ multiplex PCR, while the TCRdb copy is restricted to in-frame clones and leaves out a portion. The data show under 25,000 clones, with roughly 80% seen just once and about 9.9% held by the top ten. The chain has TRBV6-5 and TRBJ1-4; D is unclear. This receptor was taken from a man aged 18-30 years with HIV. The sample here was unsorted PBMCs, taken 0.5 years before starting antiretroviral therapy. The CDR3: CASSYQATNEKLFF. The CDR3 DNA reads as TGTGCCAGCAGTTACCAAGCAACTAATGAAAAACTGTTTTTT.